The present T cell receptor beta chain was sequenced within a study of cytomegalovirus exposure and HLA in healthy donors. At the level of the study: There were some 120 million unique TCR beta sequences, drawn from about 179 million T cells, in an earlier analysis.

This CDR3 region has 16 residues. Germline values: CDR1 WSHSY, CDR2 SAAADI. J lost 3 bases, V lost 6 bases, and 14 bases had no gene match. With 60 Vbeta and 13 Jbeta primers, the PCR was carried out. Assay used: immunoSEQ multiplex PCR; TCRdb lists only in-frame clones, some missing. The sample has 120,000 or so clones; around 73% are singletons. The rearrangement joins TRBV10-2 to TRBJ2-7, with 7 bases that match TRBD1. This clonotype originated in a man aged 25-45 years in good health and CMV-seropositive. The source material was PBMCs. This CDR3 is CASSRRTGVDFYEQYF. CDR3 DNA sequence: TGCGCCAGCAGCCGCCGAACAGGGGTCGATTTCTACGAGCAGTACTTC.